This TCR beta chain is drawn from a study of T cell responses to AZD1222 COVID-19 vaccine. Study observations and caveats: Just 6 or 7 people given AZD1222 tested seropositive at baseline. Only after the peak T cell response were repertoires sampled. Females outnumbered males among donors, who were mostly white British; clonal diversity was possibly underestimated. Two doses of AZD1222 preceded a rise in Spike-specific TCR breadth and depth.

Trimming cost V 3 bases and J 7 bases, with 18 bases left between them. The CDR3 sequence is 15 residues long. Germline assignment: CDR1 LNHNV and CDR2 YYDKDF (reference sequence). Clones were sequenced by immunoSEQ multiplex PCR, and TCRdb holds only the in-frame ones, with some missing. The sample consists of 100,000 to 150,000 clones, around 89% of them appearing once. This clone was seen only a few times. Its specificity is not known. This TCR derives from an adult in good health. The chain combines TRBV15 with TRBJ1-2, with D tentatively TRBD1 (5 bases). Sample: peripheral blood, taken on day 0 of MenACWY control vaccination. The CDR3, as DNA: TGTGCCACCAGCAGCTTCTTACCAGGGATGGGTGGCTACACCTTC. It specifies CATSSFLPGMGGYTF.